This T cell receptor (beta chain) is drawn from a study of blood T cells in healthy people across ages. The authors ran a second PCR of about 7 to 11 cycles using a sample-barcoded 5' primer and a J-beta primer mix. TCRdb ran MiXCR on the 5' RACE reads and lists one entry per CDR3 protein. The table has approximately 770,000 distinct CDR3 sequences, roughly 64% seen once. Study-wide findings and caveats: Unsorted PBMC material precluded a definitive naive versus antigen-experienced comparison.

Every participating donor contributed about 10 milliliters of peripheral blood through a draw. The CDR3 sequence is 13 residues long. Germline-derived CDR1 and CDR2 are DFQATT and SNEGSKA (reference sequence). As to this clonotype: Its target is not known. An end of the junction does not agree with germline; a read error may underlie this.

The chain links TRBV20-1 to TRBJ2-1; unclear D gene. The source is a man aged 25 to 45 in good health. The sample was blood. In DNA form, the CDR3 reads TGCAGTGCTGCCTCAGGATACTACACTGAGCAGTTCTTC. This sequence encodes CSAASGYYTEQFF.